A single sample is the source of the 14 T cell receptor beta chains below, sequenced in a study of metastatic and nonmetastatic thyroid tumors. Using MiXCR, TCRdb re-called clones from the PCR reads. The top ten clones hold over 9.5% of a sample with approximately 12,000 clones, approximately 32% of them seen once. Before thyroid surgery, none of the patients had received any treatment. What was sequenced was tumor tissue. The receptors were sampled from a female donor with papillary thyroid cancer or a benign thyroid nodule (not recorded which). Some clones in this sample may be carry-over from other donors' samples.

By share, this clone ranks as medium-sized (0.01 to 0.1%). V gene TRBV2 combines with J gene TRBJ2-7, with D unresolved. Germline V CDR1 and CDR2: SNHLY, FYNNEI. V was shortened by 1 base and J by 3 bases, with 7 bases between the two germline ends. The length of the CDR3 is 13 residues. The chain's CDR3 is CASSEDRFYEQYF. The CDR3 DNA is TGTGCCAGCAGTGAAGACCGGTTCTACGAGCAGTACTTC.

About this clone: At one end the junction does not follow the germline gene, possibly because of a read error. This sequence joins TRBV5-5 and TRBJ2-2, with D perhaps matching TRBD1 or TRBD2 (5 bases each). The CDR3 runs 16 residues. The germline V gene encodes CDR1 SGHKS and CDR2 YYEKEE (reference sequence). CDR3 sequence (DNA): TGTGCCAGCAGCTTGCGTGGGGACGGTTGCACCGTGGAGCTGTTTTTT. This translates into CASSLRGDGCTVELFF.

This clone was detected a few times. One end of the junction does not line up with germline, which may come from a read error. J is TRBJ2-1 and V is TRBV12-3 or TRBV12-4, with D unresolved. The CDR3 loop spans 13 amino acids. CDR3 in amino acids: CASSFVTLNEQFF. The CDR3 DNA sequence: TGTGCCAGCAGCTTCGTGACTCTTAATGAACAGTTCTTC.

The V and J genes are TRBV7-8 and TRBJ2-7, with 11 bases fitting TRBD2. Trimming cost V 3 bases and J 6 bases; bases outside gene matches: 1. The CDR3 extends over 13 amino acids. CDR1 and CDR2 (germline): SGHVS, FQNEAQ. This CDR3 is CASSFLAGGEQYF. CDR3 in DNA: TGTGCCAGCAGCTTTCTAGCGGGAGGCGAGCAGTACTTC.

The rearrangement joins TRBV9 to TRBJ1-6; D is ambiguous. Germline V CDR1 and CDR2: SGDLS, YYNGEE. V lost 3 bases and J 6 bases, leaving 4 bases between the germline ends. The CDR3 extends over 12 amino acids. CDR3: CASSAANSPLHF. In nucleotides, the CDR3 is TGTGCCAGCAGCGCCGCTAATTCACCCCTCCACTTT.

This clone was observed at least ten times. A much larger clone lies a single base off, so this may be a read error. The CDR3: CASITINEQFF. The CDR3 nucleotides are TGTGCCAGCATCACTATCAATGAGCAGTTCTTC. This chain joins TRBV7-9 and TRBJ2-1; D is unresolved. Germline loops: CDR1 SEHNR, CDR2 FQNEAQ (reference sequence). This CDR3 contains 11 residues. The germline V and J ends were trimmed by 7 bases and 6 bases, with 7 bases remaining between them.

V gene TRBV6-2 or TRBV6-3 combines with J gene TRBJ2-7; a weak D match, TRBD2 (6 bases). The CDR3 length is 16 residues. V gave up 8 bases and J gave up 0 bases, with 20 bases separating them. Germline V gene data show CDR1 as MNHEY and CDR2 as SVGEGT. The DNA of the CDR3 is TGTGCCAGCGCGGGGCTACCACTGACCAACTCCTACGAGCAGTACTTC. This codes for CASAGLPLTNSYEQYF.

By its share, this clone is large (0.1 to 1%). This chain joins TRBV5-1 and TRBJ1-2; unclear D gene. The CDR3 runs to 14 residues. Looked up from germline, CDR1 is SGHRS and CDR2 is YFSETQ. Trimming removed 2 bases at V and 3 bases at J, with 11 bases between. The CDR3 DNA reads as TGCGCCAGCAGCTTCGGGTGGGAGGACTATGGCTACACCTTC. Residues: CASSFGWEDYGYTF. Complete variable domain (other parts from reference TRBV5-1 and TRBJ1-2): KAGVTQTPRYLIKTRGQQVTLSCSPISGHRSVSWYQQTPGQGLQFLFEYFSETQRNKGNFPGRFSGRQFSNSRSEMNVSTLELGDSALYLCASSFGWEDYGYTFGSGTRLTVV.

This clone was seen ten or more times. The CDR3 reads CASSQDGTSEGYEQYF. In nucleotides, the CDR3 is TGTGCCAGCAGCCAAGACGGGACTAGCGAGGGCTACGAGCAGTACTTC. V usage is TRBV3-1 and J usage is TRBJ2-7, with 10 bases lining up with TRBD2. V gave up 0 bases and J gave up 3 bases; unmatched junction bases: 5. The germline V gene encodes CDR1 LGHDT and CDR2 YNNKEL (reference sequence). The CDR3 has 16 residues.

This clone is deemed medium-sized (0.01 to 0.1%). This chain joins TRBV5-1 and TRBJ2-2; 8 bases fit TRBD2. The trim removed 0 bases at V and 4 bases at J, leaving 2 bases unmatched. Germline V lookup: CDR1 SGHRS, CDR2 YFSETQ. The length of the CDR3 is 15 residues. The CDR3 sequence: CASSLDLAGTGELFF. CDR3 bases: TGCGCCAGCAGCTTGGATCTAGCGGGCACCGGGGAGCTGTTTTTT.

As concerns this clone: A junction boundary mismatches the germline segment, possibly from a read error. The genes are TRBV15 and TRBJ2-7; D not resolved. This CDR3 spans 14 amino acids. CDR1 is LNHNV and CDR2 is YYDKDF in the germline V gene (reference sequence). CDR3 DNA: TGTGCCACCGGCAGAGATTTTACAGCCTACGAGCAGTACTTC. Its translation is CATGRDFTAYEQYF. Drawing the rest from reference TRBV15 and TRBJ2-7, the complete variable domain is DAMVIQNPRYQVTQFGKPVTLSCSQTLNHNVMYWYQQKSSQAPKLLFHYYDKDFNNEADTPDNFQSRRPNTSFCFLDIRSPGLGDTAMYLCATGRDFTAYEQYFGPGTRLTVT.

Within the sample, this clone is medium-sized. The rearrangement joins TRBV9 to TRBJ2-1, with D possibly called TRBD1 or TRBD2 (5 bases each). Trimming left V 0 bases short and J 5 bases short, with 12 bases between. The germline gives CDR1 SGDLS, CDR2 YYNGEE. This CDR3 spans 15 amino acids. The DNA for the CDR3 is TGTGCCAGCAGCGTAGAGGGACGAGGAAACAATGAGCAGTTCTTC. Residues: CASSVEGRGNNEQFF.

J is TRBJ1-5 and V is TRBV20-1, with 8 bases aligning to TRBD1. The V gene end was trimmed by 7 bases and the J gene end by 6 bases; junction bases not matched to a gene: 8. The CDR3 runs 13 residues. Germline CDR1 is DFQATT and CDR2 is SNEGSKA (reference sequence). CDR3 in amino acids: CSVTGGEAQPQHF. For the CDR3, the DNA is TGCAGTGTAACAGGGGGTGAAGCTCAGCCCCAGCATTTT.

This clone is medium-sized in the sample. This chain links TRBV19 with TRBJ1-6; TRBD1 is a possible D gene (6 bases). The germline gives CDR1 LNHDA, CDR2 SQIVND (reference sequence). Between the trimmed V and J ends, which lost 3 bases and 9 bases, there was a span of 18 bases. The CDR3 sequence is 16 residues long. This CDR3 reads CASSIFGTLGSSPLHF. In nucleotides, the CDR3 is TGTGCCAGTAGTATTTTTGGGACACTAGGGAGTTCACCCCTCCACTTT.